The clone carrying this T cell receptor beta chain was observed once. As yet, its antigen is unknown. Because the CDR3 is missing its conserved closing phenylalanine or tryptophan, this is likely a read error. Constant-region reverse primers amplified full-length variable regions, followed by semi-nested Nested Universal Primer A PCR. Each CDR3 protein gets one entry after TCRdb re-called the 5' RACE reads with MiXCR. Altogether about 42,000 distinct CDR3 sequences are present, around 20% being singletons, with the ten largest covering roughly 3.7%. This CDR3 is 13 amino acids long. The V and J ends lost 0 bases and 2 bases respectively, with 6 bases between them. Germline loops: CDR1 SGHNT, CDR2 YYREEE (reference sequence). Whole-study results and caveats: Greatest tumor Treg TCR overlap was with tumor naive CD4+ cells.

The sorted Tregs were CD4+CD25+CD127-/low cells. Specimen: Tregs sorted from blood. The gene calls are TRBV5-4 and TRBJ2-7; D gene ambiguous. The clonotype was recovered from a female donor with breast cancer. The CDR3 DNA sequence: TGTGCCAGCAGCTTGGAACGGACCTACGAGCAGTACTCC. Its translation: CASSLERTYEQYS.